This T cell receptor (beta chain) appears in the sequencing data of a study of T cells in Graves' hyperthyroidism and ophthalmopathy. Study-level background: Peripheral blood specimens were obtained at initial diagnosis, prior to any treatment.

TCR beta CDR3 regions were amplified from RNA transcripts. RT-PCR in the first round (using the HTBI primer set) targeted the TCR CDR3. Using its own MiXCR run on the multiplex PCR reads, TCRdb lists one record per CDR3 protein. The sample shows about 400,000 distinct CDR3 sequences, under 15% of them seen only once. Newly diagnosed hyperthyroidism, duration under 2 months, in patients aged 18 to 65. The CDR3 is 12 amino acids. The germline gives CDR1 SGDLS, CDR2 YYNGEE. Trimming shortened V by 3 bases and J by 5 bases, and 6 bases separated the two germline ends. The rearrangement uses TRBV9 and TRBJ1-3; D is ambiguous. The receptor was derived from a woman in her 30s with Graves' hyperthyroidism. Material: blood. CDR3 sequence: CASSDYRNTIYF. CDR3 coding DNA: TGTGCCAGCAGCGACTACCGAAACACCATATATTTT.